This T cell receptor beta chain appears in the sequencing data of a study of control samples from healthy donors and cancer patients. Sequenced by immunoSEQ multiplex PCR; TCRdb stores in-frame clones only, minus some. The sample yields about 130,000 clones, 85% to 95% seen once. The CDR3 runs to 13 residues. The germline CDR1 and CDR2 sequences are SGHTA and FQGNSA. The ends were cut back, 2 bases at V and 3 bases at J, with 5 bases in the middle. The source of this sequence is a man aged 18 to 35 in good health. Sequencing was performed on blood. J is TRBJ1-5 and V is TRBV7-2, with unresolved D. CDR3 DNA sequence: TGTGCCAGCAGCTTAAAGGACAATCAGCCCCAGCATTTT. This sequence encodes CASSLKDNQPQHF.